A single sample is the source of the 24 T cell receptor beta chains below, sequenced in a study of blood T cell repertoires in COVID-19. Assay used: immunoSEQ multiplex PCR; TCRdb lists only in-frame clones, some missing. This table has roughly 75,000 clones, over 80% appearing once. The material sequenced was peripheral blood. The receptors originated from a man aged 45-65 years with COVID-19, enrolled during active disease.

This chain connects TRBV29-1 to TRBJ1-1; no clear D gene. The ends were cut back, 3 bases at V and 10 bases at J, with 18 bases in the middle. CDR3 length: 13 residues. In germline, CDR1 is SQVTM, CDR2 ANQGSEA. This CDR3 is CSVERGEAAGAFF. CDR3 nucleotides: TGCAGCGTTGAGCGGGGTGAAGCCGCGGGAGCTTTCTTT.

By share, this clone ranks as medium-sized. The chain couples TRBV14 to TRBJ1-2; TRBD1 is a possible D gene (5 bases). The CDR3 runs to 15 residues. The germline V gene encodes CDR1 SGHDN and CDR2 FVKESK. V lost 0 bases to trimming and J lost 4 bases, with 12 bases between them. This CDR3 is CASSQDQLGVYGYTF. CDR3 sequence (DNA): TGTGCCAGCAGCCAAGATCAGTTAGGGGTCTATGGCTACACCTTC. Supplemented by reference TRBV14 and TRBJ1-2, the full variable domain reads EAGVTQFPSHSVIEKGQTVTLRCDPISGHDNLYWYRRVMGKEIKFLLHFVKESKQDESGMPNNRFLAERTGGTYSTLKVQPAELEDSGVYFCASSQDQLGVYGYTFGSGTRLTVV.

The chain links TRBV11-3 to TRBJ2-1; weak D call: TRBD2 (6 bases). V was trimmed by 2 bases and J by 2 bases, leaving 13 bases between them. This CDR3 is 16 amino acids long. From germline, CDR1 is SGHNT and CDR2 YENEEA. This CDR3 reads CASSLSVGGTYNEQFF. CDR3 sequence (DNA): TGTGCCAGCAGCTTAAGCGTGGGAGGAACCTACAATGAGCAGTTCTTC.

The genes are TRBV5-1 and TRBJ2-1, with TRBD2 matching 10 bases. CDR1 and CDR2 from the germline V gene are SGHRS and YFSETQ. This CDR3 spans 15 amino acids. V dropped 2 bases and J dropped 6; count of bases not matched to a gene: 5. The CDR3 here is CASSFLAGVSNEQFF. CDR3 nucleotide sequence: TGCGCCAGCAGCTTCCTAGCGGGAGTGAGCAATGAGCAGTTCTTC.

The chain is built from TRBV6-1 and TRBJ2-3; 7 bases align to TRBD1. The CDR3 is 15 residues long. The germline CDR1 and CDR2 sequences are MNHNS and SASEGT. With V trimmed by 2 bases and J by 5 bases, 7 bases remained unmatched. CDR3 bases: TGTGCCAGCAGTGAACGGAGACAGGGAGAAGATACGCAGTATTTT. Amino acids: CASSERRQGEDTQYF.

V usage is TRBV7-2 and J usage is TRBJ2-4; 10 nucleotides align to TRBD2. CDR1 and CDR2 (germline): SGHTA, FQGNSA. The V gene end was trimmed by 5 bases and the J gene end by 5 bases; junction bases not matched to a gene: 6. The CDR3 runs 15 residues. Here the CDR3 DNA reads TGTGCCAGCAGCAGAGGACTAGCGGAACAAAACATTCAGTACTTC. Protein: CASSRGLAEQNIQYF.

J is TRBJ1-1 and V is TRBV5-1; D possibly corresponds to TRBD1 (6 bases). CDR3 length: 14 amino acids. Trimming removed 3 bases from V and 2 bases from J, with 11 bases in between. Germline V CDR1 and CDR2: SGHRS, YFSETQ. DNA of the CDR3: TGCGCCAGCAGCTGGACAGAGTTAAACACTGAAGCTTTCTTT. The encoded protein is CASSWTELNTEAFF.

The chain links TRBV7-2 to TRBJ1-1; 8 nucleotides line up with TRBD1. The CDR3 covers 14 residues. Germline-derived CDR1 and CDR2 are SGHTA and FQGNSA. Trimming at V came to 3 bases and at J to 5 bases, leaving 5 bases not matched to a gene. The CDR3 DNA reads TGTGCCAGCAGCTTCCAGGGGGCGCGGACTGAAGCTTTCTTT. Protein sequence: CASSFQGARTEAFF.

This clone was recorded only once. The V gene is TRBV6-5, the J gene TRBJ1-5; no reliable D call. V shed 6 bases and J shed 6 bases, with 9 bases lying between them. This CDR3 is built from 12 residues. Germline V CDR1 and CDR2: MNHEY, SVGAGI. CDR3 residues: CASRTLSQPQHF. CDR3 DNA: TGTGCCAGCAGAACTCTCTCTCAGCCCCAGCATTTT.

V gene TRBV6-6 combines with J gene TRBJ2-6, with a weak D call TRBD1 (6 bases). The V gene's germline CDR1 is MNHNY and CDR2 SVGAGI (reference sequence). The V end was cut by 5 bases, the J end by 2 bases, with 16 bases between. This CDR3 contains 17 residues. The DNA of the CDR3 is TGTGCCAGCAGTCCCCGACAGGTACCGACTGGGGCCAACGTCCTGACTTTC. Its translation: CASSPRQVPTGANVLTF.

The chain links TRBV6-2 or TRBV6-3 to TRBJ1-1, with TRBD1 identical over 7 bases. J gave up 6 bases and V 6 bases, and 7 bases lay outside the gene matches. Germline V gene lookup returns CDR1 MNHEY and CDR2 SVGEGT. The CDR3 covers 13 residues. This chain's CDR3 is CASSNRGGPEAFF. The DNA for the CDR3 is TGTGCCAGCAGCAACAGGGGAGGTCCTGAAGCTTTCTTT.

The chain couples TRBV7-9 to TRBJ1-2; 8 nucleotides agree with TRBD1. Per germline, CDR1 SEHNR and CDR2 FQNEAQ (reference sequence). The length of the CDR3 is 14 residues. V was pared by 5 bases and J by 8 bases, with 10 bases of the junction left unmatched. The CDR3 protein is CASSPGQGFYGYTF. The CDR3 DNA is TGTGCCAGCAGCCCCGGACAGGGCTTCTACGGCTACACCTTC.

V usage is TRBV5-1 and J usage is TRBJ2-1, with 9 positions matching TRBD2. V trimming: 5 bases; J trimming: 9 bases; junction bases outside the gene matches: 12. Germline V gives CDR1 SGHRS, CDR2 YFSETQ. The CDR3 contains 15 residues. The chain's CDR3 is CASREVVSGSPEQFF. The CDR3 DNA is TGCGCCAGCAGGGAAGTGGTTAGCGGGAGTCCTGAGCAGTTCTTC.

V gene TRBV9 combines with J gene TRBJ2-1, with 14 bases fitting TRBD2. The CDR3 spans 15 residues. Trimming removed 3 bases from V and 9 bases from J; junction bases left unmatched: 5. Germline V gene sequence: CDR1 SGDLS, CDR2 YYNGEE. The DNA of the CDR3 is TGTGCCAGCAGCGGGGGACTAGCGGGAGTCAGTGAGCAGTTCTTC. Protein product: CASSGGLAGVSEQFF.

The genes are TRBV6-4 and TRBJ1-1; D gene unclear. The germline CDR1 and CDR2 sequences are MRHNA and SNTAGT. V was pared by 2 bases and J by 9 bases, with 13 bases between. CDR3 size: 13 residues. The CDR3 here is CASSDTGGNKAFF. The DNA for the CDR3 is TGTGCCAGCAGTGACACCGGAGGAAATAAAGCTTTCTTT.

Many counts were recorded for this clone. The chain has TRBV5-1 and TRBJ1-4; possible D gene TRBD1, 5 bases. CDR3 length: 18 residues. CDR1 is SGHRS, CDR2 YFSETQ, per germline. Trimming took off 0 bases at V and 7 bases at J, with 22 bases between the two ends. The CDR3 nucleotides read TGCGCCAGCAGCTTGGCCCGGCCTGGAGGGGTTTTATTTGAAAAACTGTTTTTT. Translation gives CASSLARPGGVLFEKLFF.

The chain carries TRBV5-4 and TRBJ2-3, with TRBD2 matching over 7 bases. The CDR3 runs to 16 residues. Germline V gene lookup returns CDR1 SGHNT and CDR2 YYREEE (reference sequence). Trimming at V came to 0 bases and at J to 4 bases, leaving 8 bases not matched to a gene. CDR3 region: CASSLDGPTSADTQYF. Written as DNA, the CDR3 is TGTGCCAGCAGCTTGGATGGGCCAACTAGCGCAGATACGCAGTATTTT.

CDR3 region: CASSLVQGAGTDTQYF. CDR3 nucleotides: TGCGCCAGCAGCTTGGTACAGGGGGCTGGCACAGATACGCAGTATTTT. The chain links TRBV5-1 to TRBJ2-3; 9 bases align to TRBD1. V was clipped by 0 bases and J by 1 base; unmatched bases: 3. The CDR3 has 16 amino acids. Germline V gene lookup returns CDR1 SGHRS and CDR2 YFSETQ.

The CDR3, as DNA: TGTGCCACCAGTGACCCTCACGACAGGGGTAGGAACGAGCAGTACTTC. Its protein product is CATSDPHDRGRNEQYF. V gene TRBV24-1 combines with J gene TRBJ2-7; the match to TRBD1 covers 8 bases. V gave up 4 bases and J gave up 5 bases; unmatched junction bases: 12. Germline loops: CDR1 KGHDR, CDR2 SFDVKD. This CDR3 contains 16 residues.

This rearrangement joins TRBV5-5 to TRBJ2-7; possibly TRBD1 for D (6 bases). Per the germline V gene, CDR1 is SGHKS and CDR2 is YYEKEE (reference sequence). CDR3 length: 17 residues. V lost 1 base and J 3 bases, leaving 20 bases between the germline ends. The chain's CDR3 is CASSLTVWSDRSYEQYF. CDR3 DNA: TGTGCCAGCAGCTTGACCGTTTGGTCTGACAGGAGCTACGAGCAGTACTTC.

V usage is TRBV6-2 or TRBV6-3 and J usage is TRBJ2-5; tentatively, D is TRBD1 (5 bases). Germline CDR1 and CDR2: MNHEY and SVGEGT. The CDR3 runs 16 residues. The V and J ends lost 6 bases and 1 base respectively, with 18 bases between them. The CDR3 region has the DNA TGTGCCAGCAGCAAATCTATCTCAGGGATCCAAGAGACCCAGTACTTC. Its protein product is CASSKSISGIQETQYF.

This CDR3 reads CAISFGQPGSEQYF. The CDR3 DNA reads as TGTGCCATCAGCTTTGGACAACCCGGGAGCGAGCAGTACTTC. J is TRBJ2-7 and V is TRBV10-3, with D perhaps TRBD2 (6 bases). CDR3 length: 14 residues. With 6 bases removed from V and 6 bases from J, the gap between germline ends came to 18 bases. Germline assignment: CDR1 ENHRY and CDR2 SYGVKD.

This chain links TRBV21-1 with TRBJ1-6; TRBD1 is the table's D call and was not checked against the DNA. TRBV21-1 is a recognized pseudogene. The CDR3 contains 21 residues. In DNA form, the CDR3 reads TGTGCCAGCAGCAAAAAAATAGGGGACATATCAAGGGGCTCCTATAATTCACCCCTCCACTTT. Translation gives CASSKKIGDISRGSYNSPLHF.

V and J are TRBV7-8 and TRBJ2-1, with 8 bases matching TRBD2. The CDR3 spans 17 residues. Germline V lookup: CDR1 SGHVS, CDR2 FQNEAQ. J was trimmed by 2 bases and V by 1 base; bases with no gene match: 7. The CDR3 DNA reads as TGTGCCAGCAGCTTAGGACTAGCGCCCCTCACCTACAATGAGCAGTTCTTC. It specifies CASSLGLAPLTYNEQFF.